This T cell receptor beta chain derives from a study of shared clonotypes between healthy human individuals. Study details: Contributing individuals were a couple of females and a few males aged 18 to 49. Study-wide findings and caveats: Only blood was sampled, and tissue TCR repertoires likely differ from blood ones.

Concerning this clone: Its antigen is still unknown.

CDR3 length: 14 residues. V lost 5 bases and J 4 bases, leaving 15 bases between the germline ends. Germline V gene data show CDR1 as SGHAT and CDR2 as FQNNGV. Assay: immunoSEQ multiplex PCR; the TCRdb copy retains only in-frame clones and omits some. The data show roughly 480,000 clones, approximately 79% seen once. The material sequenced was PBMCs. This clonotype was obtained from a woman aged 40 to 50 in good health. Some clones in this sample may be carry-over from other donors' samples. The rearrangement uses TRBV11-2 and TRBJ2-7; D is perhaps TRBD1 (5 bases). The CDR3 region is CASSIPGKWYEQYF. CDR3 DNA: TGTGCCAGCAGCATCCCAGGGAAGTGGTACGAGCAGTACTTC.